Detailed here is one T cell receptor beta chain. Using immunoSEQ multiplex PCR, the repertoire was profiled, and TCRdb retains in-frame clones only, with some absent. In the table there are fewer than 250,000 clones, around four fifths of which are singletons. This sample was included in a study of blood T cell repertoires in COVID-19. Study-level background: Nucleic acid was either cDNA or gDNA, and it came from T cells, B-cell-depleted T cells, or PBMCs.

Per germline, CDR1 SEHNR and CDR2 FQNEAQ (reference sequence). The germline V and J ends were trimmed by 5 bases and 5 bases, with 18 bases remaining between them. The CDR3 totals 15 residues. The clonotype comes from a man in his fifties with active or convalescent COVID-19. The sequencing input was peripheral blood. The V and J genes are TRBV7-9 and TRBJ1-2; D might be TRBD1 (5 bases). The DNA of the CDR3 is TGTGCCAGCAGCCGCGGGGTTGCAGGGCAATATGGCTACACCTTC. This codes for CASSRGVAGQYGYTF.